A single T cell receptor beta chain is shown here with its context. Primers included in the PCR were 60 Vbeta and 13 Jbeta primers. Measured with immunoSEQ multiplex PCR; TCRdb has only the in-frame clones, and not every one. The sample carries roughly 110,000 clones, roughly three quarters recorded once. These data come from a study of cytomegalovirus exposure and HLA in healthy donors. The CDR3 runs to 18 residues. The trim removed 1 base at V and 2 bases at J, leaving 8 bases unmatched. Germline V gene data show CDR1 as SGHDN and CDR2 as FVKESK. The sample consisted of PBMCs. The rearrangement joins TRBV14 to TRBJ2-6; TRBD1 aligns across 7 bases. The receptor's source is a man younger than 35 in good health and CMV-seronegative. The CDR3 sequence: CASSQGTGGRPGANVLTF. CDR3 DNA: TGTGCCAGCAGCCAAGGGACAGGTGGCCGTCCTGGGGCCAACGTCCTGACTTTC.